These 10 T cell receptor beta chains were sequenced from one sample in a study of spatial heterogeneity in lung cancer. The sample's time point: blood at routine non-recurrence follow-up after resection. TCRdb called the 5' RACE reads again in MiXCR, with one record for every CDR3 protein. The sample holds fewer than 150,000 distinct CDR3 sequences, less than 14% seen once. The sample was PBMCs, taken at follow-up. These receptors all come from a female donor with early-stage non-small cell lung cancer.

The chain uses TRBV20-1 and TRBJ1-5, with D maybe TRBD1 (6 bases). CDR1 and CDR2 (germline): DFQATT, SNEGSKA (reference sequence). V lost 3 bases to trimming and J lost 7 bases, with 22 bases between them. The CDR3 runs to 16 residues. Written as DNA, the CDR3 is TGCAGTGCTAGGGGGGCAGGGACGTTGATCGGACAGCCCCAGCATTTT. It translates to CSARGAGTLIGQPQHF.

This clonotype was detected many times. V is TRBV12-3 or TRBV12-4 and J is TRBJ1-6; D is perhaps TRBD1 (6 bases). This CDR3 comprises 14 residues. Trimming left V 6 bases short and J 5 bases short, with 11 bases between. The CDR3 reads CASSYRANNSPLHF. The CDR3 DNA sequence: TGTGCCAGCAGCTACAGGGCGAATAATTCACCCCTCCACTTT.

This clonotype was counted a few times. This chain connects TRBV7-9 to TRBJ2-7; TRBD1 aligns across 8 bases. The CDR3 spans 13 residues. Germline V gene lookup returns CDR1 SEHNR and CDR2 FQNEAQ (reference sequence). Unmatched junction bases numbered 6, after V lost 10 bases and J lost 1 base. For the CDR3, the DNA is TGTGCCACCTCGACAGGGGTATCCTACGAGCAGTACTTC. Protein: CATSTGVSYEQYF. The full variable domain, in which reference TRBV7-9 and TRBJ2-7 provide the parts outside the CDR3, is DTGVSQNPRHKITKRGQNVTFRCDPISEHNRLYWYRQTLGQGPEFLTYFQNEAQLEKSRLLSDRFSAERPKGSFSTLEIQRTEQGDSAMYLCATSTGVSYEQYFGPGTRLTVT.

V usage is TRBV6-1 and J usage is TRBJ1-4, with D hard to call. The germline gives CDR1 MNHNS, CDR2 SASEGT. Trimming shortened V by 6 bases and J by 4 bases, and 15 bases separated the two germline ends. This CDR3 is built from 15 residues. The CDR3 bases are TGTGCCAGCAGGGTCGACGGCCGATTTAATGAAAAACTGTTTTTT. Protein sequence: CASRVDGRFNEKLFF.

This clonotype occurred a few times. V and J are TRBV29-1 and TRBJ2-1; D is perhaps TRBD1 (6 bases). Germline V CDR1 and CDR2: SQVTM, ANQGSEA. Trimming took 3 bases from V and 14 from J, leaving 14 bases between them. The CDR3 is 11 amino acids. The CDR3 spells CSVELWGLEFF. In DNA form, the CDR3 reads TGCAGCGTTGAGCTTTGGGGGCTCGAGTTCTTC.

The genes are TRBV27 and TRBJ2-5; D is possibly TRBD2 (5 bases). The germline V and J ends were trimmed by 8 bases and 4 bases, with 20 bases remaining between them. The V gene's germline CDR1 is MNHEY and CDR2 SMNVEV (reference sequence). This CDR3 is built from 15 residues. CDR3 coding DNA: TGTGCCAGCCTCCCTCGGGGTTACCCTCCAGAGACCCAGTACTTC. Translating it yields CASLPRGYPPETQYF.

The chain combines TRBV4-3 with TRBJ2-1; D is unclear. The V gene lost 0 bases and the J gene lost 0 bases, with 9 bases spanning the gap. The CDR3 runs 16 residues. Per germline, CDR1 LGHNA and CDR2 YSLEER. CDR3 protein: CASSQEAKISYNEQFF. CDR3 nucleotides: TGCGCCAGCAGCCAAGAGGCGAAAATCTCCTACAATGAGCAGTTCTTC.

There are many counts of this clonotype. V and J are TRBV2 and TRBJ1-5; D gene unclear. The CDR3 extends over 14 amino acids. V lost 4 bases to trimming and J lost 2 bases, with 9 bases between them. Germline V CDR1 and CDR2: SNHLY, FYNNEI. CDR3 sequence (DNA): TGTGCCAGCAGTGCCGGGAATGGCAATCAGCCCCAGCATTTT. It specifies CASSAGNGNQPQHF.

For the CDR3, the DNA is TGTGCCAGCAGTTACTCGCTAGATCCCGGGGAGCTGTTTTTT. This gives the protein CASSYSLDPGELFF. The rearrangement links TRBV6-6 to TRBJ2-2, with D unresolved. CDR1 is MNHNY and CDR2 is SVGAGI in the germline V gene (reference sequence). The CDR3 covers 14 residues. V was shortened by 0 bases and J by 6 bases, with 8 bases between the two germline ends.

The CDR3 sequence is CASSLTGGDEQYF. CDR3 bases: TGTGCCAGCAGCCTGACAGGGGGCGACGAGCAGTACTTC. The V gene is TRBV28, the J gene TRBJ2-7; 10 bases align to TRBD1. After removal of 6 bases from V and 5 bases from J, the junction contained 4 bases not matched to a gene. The CDR3 extends over 13 amino acids. Germline V gives CDR1 MDHEN, CDR2 SYDVKM.